Here is one T cell receptor beta chain with its context. The antigen remains unidentified. This table comes from immunoSEQ multiplex PCR, and its TCRdb copy is limited to in-frame clones, with some not included. The table shows approximately 45,000 clones, with about 92% occurring only once. This specimen comes from a study of T cells after posttransplantation cyclophosphamide. General study findings and limits: Later blood repertoires were often dominated by clones from the donor CD8+ memory compartment. Recipient CMV seropositivity and CMV reactivation strongly tracked TRB clonality. TRB overlap between skin or GI tissue T cells and blood was limited.

Busulfan-fludarabine conditioning, marrow transplant, and cyclophosphamide on days +3 and +4 were administered. The receptor comes from a male patient aged 55 to 70 who received an allogeneic stem cell transplant from a related donor and was CMV-positive. Some T cells could come from the graft donor. Source: PBMCs, taken roughly 59 days after allogeneic stem cell transplant with posttransplant cyclophosphamide.

This CDR3 reads CASNAGDNYGYTF. The CDR3 DNA follows: TGTGCCAGCAACGCGGGGGATAACTATGGCTACACCTTC. The J gene is TRBJ1-2, the V gene TRBV7-9, with D perhaps TRBD1 (5 bases). The germline gives CDR1 SEHNR, CDR2 FQNEAQ (reference sequence). V dropped 7 bases and J dropped 1 base, with 10 bases sitting between them. CDR3 length: 13 residues.